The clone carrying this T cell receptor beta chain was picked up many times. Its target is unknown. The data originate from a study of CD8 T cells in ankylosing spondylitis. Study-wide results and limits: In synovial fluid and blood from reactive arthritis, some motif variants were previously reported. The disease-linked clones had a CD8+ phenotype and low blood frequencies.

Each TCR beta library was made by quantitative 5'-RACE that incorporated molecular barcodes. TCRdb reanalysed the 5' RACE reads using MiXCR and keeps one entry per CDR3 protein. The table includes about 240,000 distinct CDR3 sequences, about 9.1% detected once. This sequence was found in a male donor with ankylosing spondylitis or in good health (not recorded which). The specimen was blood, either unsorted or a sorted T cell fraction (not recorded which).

The CDR3 here is CASSHNEQFF. For the CDR3, the DNA is TGTGCCAGCAGCCACAATGAGCAGTTCTTC. J is TRBJ2-1 and V is TRBV12-3 or TRBV12-4; no firm D call. V lost 6 bases to trimming and J lost 5 bases, with 2 bases between them. The CDR3 totals 10 residues.